Below, 19 T cell receptor delta chains from the same sample are listed, as sequenced in a study of Vδ1+ human thymocytes. Overall study results and limits: Highly polyclonal TRG and TRD repertoires with Gaussian CDR3 length distributions appeared in thymus.

No antigen has been identified for these receptors. The template was reverse-transcribed extracted RNA. Multiplex PCR used pooled V-gene forward primers and a constant-region reverse primer to amplify CDR3s. TCRdb reanalysed the multiplex PCR reads via CATT. The sample lists roughly 56,000 delta-chain clones; about 15% were seen once. Material for sequencing was Vdelta1+ gamma-delta thymocytes from the thymus. Described subset: FACS-sorted CD3+ TCRalphabeta- TCRVdelta1+ TCRVdelta2- thymocytes. These TCRs come from a girl under two years old who had congenital heart surgery.

The chain links TRDV1 to TRDJ1; 11 bases align to TRDD3. In germline, CDR1 is TSWWSYY, CDR2 QGS. Trimming removed 0 bases from V and 0 bases from J; junction bases left unmatched: 33. The CDR3 loop spans 27 amino acids. CDR3 sequence (DNA): TGTGCTCTTGGGGAACTAGCCGGAAAAGCTCTGGGGGATACAGGGGCCAATCCCAGGTCGTACACCGATAAACTCATCTTT. Its protein is CALGELAGKALGDTGANPRSYTDKLIF.

Notes on this clone: The sample contains more than one DNA sequence encoding this CDR3. The chain uses TRDV1 and TRDJ1; no firm D call. The CDR3 is 19 amino acids. V dropped 0 bases and J dropped 0 bases, with 20 bases sitting between them. CDR1 is TSWWSYY and CDR2 is QGS in the germline V gene. The CDR3 DNA follows: TGTGCTCTTGGGGAACTCCCCTCCACCTATGTCCCATACACCGATAAACTCATCTTT. Translation gives CALGELPSTYVPYTDKLIF.

The sample holds a few counts of this clone. The J gene is TRDJ1, the V gene TRDV1, with 11 bases matching TRDD3. The CDR3 spans 19 residues. Germline trimming cut 0 bases from V and 3 bases from J; bases unmatched to any gene: 12. In germline, CDR1 is TSWWSYY, CDR2 QGS. The CDR3, as DNA: TGTGCTCTTGGGGAACTCGGCGGAACTGGGGGATATGTCGCCGATAAACTCATCTTT. Its translation is CALGELGGTGGYVADKLIF.

The chain employs TRDV1 and TRDJ1; the D gene is possibly TRDD3 (5 bases). V lost 0 bases and J 1 base, leaving 12 bases between the germline ends. Germline CDR1 and CDR2: TSWWSYY and QGS. CDR3 length: 16 residues. CDR3 DNA sequence: TGTGCTCTTGGGGAACTGGGGGTTACCATCACCGATAAACTCATCTTT. Translating gives CALGELGVTITDKLIF.

About this clone: This may come from a read error, since a much larger clone is one base off. The chain couples TRDV2 to TRDJ1; 8 bases align to TRDD3. The CDR3 has 14 residues. Germline CDR1 reads GEAIGNYY; CDR2 reads EKD. CDR3 coding DNA: TGTGCCTGTGCTGGGGGACCCCTGGGCGATAAACCCATCTTT. Its translation: CACAGGPLGDKPIF.

The chain combines TRDV1 with TRDJ1, with TRDD3 matching over 7 bases. This CDR3 is 21 amino acids long. Per germline, CDR1 TSWWSYY and CDR2 QGS. V trimming: 5 bases; J trimming: 0 bases; junction bases outside the gene matches: 24. CDR3 sequence: CALGNPLGTLGGPPYTDKLIF. DNA for the CDR3: TGTGCTCTTGGGAACCCGTTGGGAACCCTGGGGGGTCCACCGTACACCGATAAACTCATCTTT.

The V call is TRDV1, the J call TRDJ1; D is possibly TRDD2 or TRDD3 (7 bases each). The CDR3 has 20 residues. Between the trimmed V and J ends, which lost 2 bases and 0 bases, there was a span of 25 bases. Looked up from germline, CDR1 is TSWWSYY and CDR2 is QGS. The CDR3, as DNA: TGTGCTCTTGGGGAAACCACTCTTTCCTACTACGGGGGATACACCGATAAACTCATCTTT. The encoded protein is CALGETTLSYYGGYTDKLIF.

This clone occurred a few times. The same CDR3 arises from other DNA sequences in this sample as well. The chain is built from TRDV1 and TRDJ1; 12 bases fit TRDD3. This CDR3 has 18 residues. Trimming cost V 0 bases and J 0 bases; bases outside gene matches: 5. The germline V gene has CDR1 TSWWSYY and CDR2 QGS. CDR3 region: CALGELTGGYPYTDKLIF. The CDR3 bases are TGTGCTCTTGGGGAACTTACTGGGGGATACCCGTACACCGATAAACTCATCTTT.

This clone was picked up a small number of times. The rearrangement joins TRDV1 to TRDJ1; D possibly corresponds to TRDD3 (7 bases). Germline V gene sequence: CDR1 TSWWSYY, CDR2 QGS. Trimming removed 1 base at V and 3 bases at J, with 33 bases between. The CDR3 runs to 22 residues. For the CDR3, the DNA is TGTGCTCTTGGGGAACCGGCCTTCCAACGTATTGGGGATATACGGGCGTCCGATAAACTCATCTTT. Encoded protein: CALGEPAFQRIGDIRASDKLIF.

This clone was recorded a few times. This chain uses TRDV1 with TRDJ1; TRDD3 matches 8 bases. J gave up 0 bases and V 1 base, and 22 bases lay outside the gene matches. Germline-derived CDR1 and CDR2 are TSWWSYY and QGS. The length of the CDR3 is 22 residues. The CDR3 DNA follows: TGTGCTCTTGGGGAACGTACGTCCGCAGTACTGGGGGCCAGGCAGTACACCGATAAACTCATCTTT. Translated, it gives CALGERTSAVLGARQYTDKLIF.

This clone was found a few times. This sample includes further DNA sequences coding for the same CDR3. The V gene is TRDV1, the J gene TRDJ1, with TRDD2 matching 9 bases. CDR1 is TSWWSYY and CDR2 is QGS in the germline V gene. The CDR3 totals 20 residues. With V trimmed by 2 bases and J by 1 base, 17 bases remained unmatched. The CDR3 reads CALGEGLPTFLGAFTDKLIF. CDR3 bases: TGTGCTCTTGGGGAAGGCCTTCCTACGTTTCTGGGGGCTTTCACCGATAAACTCATCTTT.

This chain joins TRDV1 and TRDJ1, with TRDD3 as a possible D gene (5 bases). Germline CDR1 reads TSWWSYY; CDR2 reads QGS. Trimming removed 4 bases at V and 0 bases at J, with 21 bases between. CDR3 size: 18 residues. The CDR3 here is CALGVLPVRYWYTDKLIF. The CDR3 nucleotides are TGTGCTCTTGGGGTACTACCTGTCCGGTACTGGTACACCGATAAACTCATCTTT.

This clone was counted only a few times. Sequence at one end of the junction differs from germline and may be a read error. J is TRDJ1 and V is TRDV1; possible D gene TRDD3, 7 bases. The V gene's germline CDR1 is TSWWSYY and CDR2 QGS. The length of the CDR3 is 22 residues. CDR3 residues: CALGANLASSDWAGGYTDKLIF. The CDR3 nucleotides are TGTGCTCTCGGGGCCAACCTCGCTTCCTCGGACTGGGCTGGGGGGTACACCGATAAACTCATCTTT.

In its sample, this clone was seen many times. J is TRDJ1 and V is TRDV2, with TRDD2 as a possible D gene (5 bases). The CDR3 is made up of 14 amino acids. Per germline, CDR1 GEAIGNYY and CDR2 EKD. Deletions cut 3 bases from V and 10 bases from J, with 20 bases between. CDR3 nucleotides: TGTGCCTGTGACTATCCATGCTTCCGGCTAGGACTCATCTTT. This codes for CACDYPCFRLGLIF.

This clone has more than one count but fewer than ten. V gene TRDV2 combines with J gene TRDJ1; TRDD3 matches at 11 bases. The trim removed 5 bases at V and 9 bases at J, leaving 19 bases unmatched. The CDR3 is 17 residues long. Germline V lookup: CDR1 GEAIGNYY, CDR2 EKD. CDR3 protein: CACVLLQSLGDTGELIF. The DNA of the CDR3 is TGTGCCTGTGTCCTACTTCAAAGCCTGGGGGATACCGGGGAACTCATCTTT.

This sequence joins TRDV1 and TRDJ1; D is undetermined. With 0 bases removed from V and 4 bases from J, the gap between germline ends came to 21 bases. The V gene's germline CDR1 is TSWWSYY and CDR2 QGS. This CDR3 spans 18 amino acids. This chain's CDR3 is CALGELSIRPSRLDKLIF. CDR3 nucleotides: TGTGCTCTTGGGGAACTAAGCATTCGTCCGAGTCGCCTCGATAAACTCATCTTT.

This rearrangement joins TRDV1 to TRDJ1; perhaps D is TRDD2 or TRDD3 (6 bases each). The CDR3 has 21 residues. Germline V gene lookup returns CDR1 TSWWSYY and CDR2 QGS. The V and J ends lost 2 bases and 4 bases respectively, with 32 bases between them. CDR3 nucleotides: TGTGCTCTTGGGGAAATCGTCCTACAGGATTGGGGGTCCCTCGGGAGCGATAAACTCATCTTT. This gives the protein CALGEIVLQDWGSLGSDKLIF.

This clone turned up a few times. The V and J genes are TRDV1 and TRDJ1; TRDD3 matches 12 bases. This CDR3 is 24 amino acids long. The V gene's germline CDR1 is TSWWSYY and CDR2 QGS. With 1 base clipped from V and 0 bases from J, the junction kept 24 bases outside the gene matches. The CDR3 sequence is CALGEPTYDRHTGGYFGNTDKLIF. The CDR3 DNA sequence: TGTGCTCTTGGGGAACCGACATACGACCGTCATACTGGGGGATACTTTGGGAACACCGATAAACTCATCTTT.

The gene calls are TRDV1 and TRDJ1, with 10 bases lining up with TRDD3. Per the germline V gene, CDR1 is TSWWSYY and CDR2 is QGS. V was pared by 5 bases and J by 7 bases, with 16 bases of the junction left unmatched. CDR3 length: 17 amino acids. This CDR3 reads CALGIPDSGGYLRKLIF. The CDR3 nucleotides read TGTGCTCTTGGGATTCCGGACAGTGGGGGATACCTCCGTAAACTCATCTTT.